These T cell receptor beta chains were read from a single sample in a study of PD-1 blockade in mismatch repair-deficient tumors. Assay: immunoSEQ multiplex PCR; the TCRdb copy retains only in-frame clones and omits some. The table records 35,000 or so clones, about 85% of them present only once. Source: peripheral blood, taken 76 weeks after starting pembrolizumab. These receptors came from an adult with mismatch repair-deficient cancer. Each CDR3 is given with its conserved first and last residue. The D gene is left open where the match is weak. Not all rows give a size; the values are once, few, many and, for expanded clones, a class.

V gene	D gene	clone size	J gene	CDR3 protein	CDR3 DNA
TRBV7-9	NA	NA	TRBJ2-1	CASSFAGGTYNEQFF	TGTGCCAGCAGCTTCGCGGGTGGCACATACAATGAGCAGTTCTTC
TRBV10-3	NA	NA	TRBJ2-7	CAISGGWGSSYEQYF	TGTGCCATCAGTGGGGGCTGGGGGTCATCCTACGAGCAGTACTTC
TRBV7-2	NA	few	TRBJ2-7	CASSLGGRSYEQYF	TGTGCCAGCAGCCTGGGTGGCAGGTCCTACGAGCAGTACTTC
TRBV28	TRBD2	once	TRBJ2-7	CASSLSLSGLAGGPNIYEQYF	TGTGCCAGCAGTTTATCTCTCTCTGGACTAGCGGGAGGGCCGAATATTTACGAGCAGTACTTC
TRBV7-8	NA	NA	TRBJ2-3	CASSLVWLTDTQYF	TGTGCCAGCAGCTTAGTCTGGCTCACAGATACGCAGTATTTT
TRBV5-6	TRBD1	NA	TRBJ2-1	CASSLGTGSSYNEQFF	TGTGCCAGCAGCTTGGGGACAGGGAGCTCCTACAATGAGCAGTTCTTC
TRBV19	NA	few	TRBJ2-7	CASSIGLQYEQYF	TGTGCCAGTAGTATTGGGCTTCAATACGAGCAGTACTTC
TRBV2	TRBD2	NA	TRBJ2-3	CATTSGYTDTQYF	TGTGCCACGACTAGCGGGTACACAGATACGCAGTATTTT
TRBV5-1	NA	NA	TRBJ2-3	CASSYRTWPDTQYF	TGCGCCAGCAGCTATCGGACATGGCCGGATACGCAGTATTTT
TRBV11-3	TRBD2	NA	TRBJ2-1	CASSREDNEQFF	TGTGCCAGCAGTCGGGAGGACAATGAGCAGTTCTTC